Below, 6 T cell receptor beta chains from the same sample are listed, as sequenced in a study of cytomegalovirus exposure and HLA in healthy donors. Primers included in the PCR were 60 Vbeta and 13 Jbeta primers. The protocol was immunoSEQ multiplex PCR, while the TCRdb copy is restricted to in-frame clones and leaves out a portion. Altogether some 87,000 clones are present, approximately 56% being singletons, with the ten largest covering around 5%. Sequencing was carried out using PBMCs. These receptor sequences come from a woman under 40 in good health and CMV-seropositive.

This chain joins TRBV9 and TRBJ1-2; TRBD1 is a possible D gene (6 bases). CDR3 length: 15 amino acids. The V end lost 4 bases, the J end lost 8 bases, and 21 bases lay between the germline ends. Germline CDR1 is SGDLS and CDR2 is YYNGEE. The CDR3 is CASSSMGVNRVGYTF. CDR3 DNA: TGTGCCAGCAGCTCGATGGGGGTAAACAGGGTGGGCTACACCTTC.

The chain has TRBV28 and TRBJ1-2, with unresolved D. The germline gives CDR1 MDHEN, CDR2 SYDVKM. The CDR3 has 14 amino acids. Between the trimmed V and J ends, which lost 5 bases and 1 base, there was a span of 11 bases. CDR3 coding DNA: TGTGCCAGCAGTCCCTTTGGGCTTAACTATGGCTACACCTTC. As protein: CASSPFGLNYGYTF.

The CDR3 coding sequence is TGTGCCATCAGTGACCCAAGGGAGGGCTCAGATACGCAGTATTTT. Protein sequence: CAISDPREGSDTQYF. The chain recombines TRBV10-3 with TRBJ2-3; 7 bases are shared with TRBD2. Germline V gene data show CDR1 as ENHRY and CDR2 as SYGVKD. V gave up 3 bases and J gave up 4 bases; unmatched junction bases: 7. This CDR3 contains 15 residues.

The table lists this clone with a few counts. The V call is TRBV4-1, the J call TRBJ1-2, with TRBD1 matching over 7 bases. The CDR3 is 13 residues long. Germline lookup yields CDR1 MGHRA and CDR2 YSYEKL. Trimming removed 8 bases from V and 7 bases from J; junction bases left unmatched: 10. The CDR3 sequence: CASRQTGYGGYTF. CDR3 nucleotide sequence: TGCGCCAGCCGTCAGACAGGGTATGGTGGCTACACCTTC.

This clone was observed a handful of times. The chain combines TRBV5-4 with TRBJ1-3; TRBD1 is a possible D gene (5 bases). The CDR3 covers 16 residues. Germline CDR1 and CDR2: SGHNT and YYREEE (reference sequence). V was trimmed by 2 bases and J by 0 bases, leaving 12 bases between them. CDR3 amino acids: CASSFGAGNSGNTIYF. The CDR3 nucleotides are TGTGCCAGCAGCTTTGGGGCAGGGAACTCTGGAAACACCATATATTTT.

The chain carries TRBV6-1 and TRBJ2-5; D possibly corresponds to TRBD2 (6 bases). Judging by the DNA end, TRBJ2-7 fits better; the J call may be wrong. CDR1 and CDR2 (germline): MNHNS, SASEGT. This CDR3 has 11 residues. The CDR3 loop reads CASARRVEQYF. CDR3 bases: TGTGCCAGCGCAAGGAGGGTCGAGCAGTACTTC.